This T cell receptor beta chain emerged from a study of sequential checkpoint blockade in melanoma. The overall study: Arm A got nivolumab then ipilimumab; arm B the reverse, 1:1. Both treatment sequences were followed by maintenance nivolumab.

The treatment is: randomized to nivolumab then ipilimumab (arm A) or the reverse (arm B). No patient had prior DNA-damaging chemotherapy. PBMC sorting kept live CD3+CD8+ cells without CD19 or CD56. Per germline, CDR1 SEHNR and CDR2 FQNEAQ (reference sequence). After removal of 1 base from V and 2 bases from J, the junction contained 7 bases not matched to a gene. The CDR3 has 17 amino acids. Libraries were prepared by immunoSEQ multiplex PCR; TCRdb keeps only in-frame clonotypes and omits some of them. The sample has about 32,000 clones, approximately 77% seen once. Sequences were derived from CD8+ T cells sorted from blood (inferred from file names), sampled from a patient given nivolumab and ipilimumab in sequence. This chain links TRBV7-9 with TRBJ2-3; 9 bases align to TRBD2. The TCR was taken from a human donor with melanoma. CDR3 sequence: CASSLGWSGGNTDTQYF. CDR3 nucleotide sequence: TGTGCCAGCAGCTTAGGGTGGAGCGGGGGGAACACAGATACGCAGTATTTT.